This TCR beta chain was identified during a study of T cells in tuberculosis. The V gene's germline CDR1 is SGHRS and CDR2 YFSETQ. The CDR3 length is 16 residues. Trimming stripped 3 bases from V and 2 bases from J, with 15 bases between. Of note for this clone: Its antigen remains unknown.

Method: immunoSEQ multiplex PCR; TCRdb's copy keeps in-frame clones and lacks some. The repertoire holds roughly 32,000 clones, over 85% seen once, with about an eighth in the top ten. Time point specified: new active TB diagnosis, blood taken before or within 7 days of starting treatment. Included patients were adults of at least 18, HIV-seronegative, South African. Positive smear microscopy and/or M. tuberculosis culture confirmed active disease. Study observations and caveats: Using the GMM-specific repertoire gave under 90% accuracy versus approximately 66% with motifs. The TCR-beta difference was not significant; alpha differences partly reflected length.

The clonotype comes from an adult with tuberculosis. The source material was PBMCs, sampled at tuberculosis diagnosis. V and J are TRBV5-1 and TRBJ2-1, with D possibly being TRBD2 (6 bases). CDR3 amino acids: CASSSTPGSPYNEQFF. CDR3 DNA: TGCGCCAGCAGCTCCACCCCCGGGAGTCCCTACAATGAGCAGTTCTTC. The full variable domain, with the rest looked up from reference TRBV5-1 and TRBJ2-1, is KAGVTQTPRYLIKTRGQQVTLSCSPISGHRSVSWYQQTPGQGLQFLFEYFSETQRNKGNFPGRFSGRQFSNSRSEMNVSTLELGDSALYLCASSSTPGSPYNEQFFGPGTRLTVL.